This T cell receptor (beta chain) was profiled in a study of cytomegalovirus exposure and HLA in healthy donors. J gave up 4 bases and V 4 bases, and 5 bases lay outside the gene matches. The CDR3 runs 13 residues. Per germline, CDR1 SQVTM and CDR2 ANQGSEA. Regarding this clone: Its specificity is unknown.

The PCR employed 60 Vbeta primers together with 13 Jbeta primers. The method was immunoSEQ multiplex PCR; TCRdb's version includes in-frame clones alone and lacks a portion of them. The sample records more than 85,000 clones, 75% to 85% being singletons. Whole-study results and caveats: A cluster of highly shared sequence variants was likely a sequencing artifact. The authors later linked a missense DCLRE1C variant to TCR beta V- and J-gene trimming. Most subjects' HLA-A and HLA-B alleles were reportedly predicted from TCR beta sequences. The authors assumed roughly uniform sequencing depth across donors for presence/absence analyses.

The source is a man younger than 35 in good health and CMV-seronegative. The J gene is TRBJ2-3, the V gene TRBV29-1; 7 bases are shared with TRBD2. The sequenced sample consisted of PBMCs. The CDR3 here is CSVGAGEADTQYF. Here the CDR3 DNA reads TGCAGCGTTGGGGCGGGAGAAGCAGATACGCAGTATTTT.